Below are 16 T cell receptor beta chains sequenced from a single sample in a study of T cells in Graves' hyperthyroidism and ophthalmopathy. TCR beta CDR3 regions were amplified from RNA transcripts. The primer set for the first-round RT-PCR of the TCR CDR3 was HTBI. TCRdb re-analysed the multiplex PCR reads in MiXCR, keeping a single row per CDR3 protein. Altogether some 600,000 distinct CDR3 sequences are present, approximately 14% being singletons, with the ten largest covering 5.8%. Sequenced material: blood. The receptors come from a woman aged 25 to 39 with Graves' hyperthyroidism that later progressed to Graves' ophthalmopathy.

Many counts were recorded for this clonotype. The rearrangement joins TRBV9 to TRBJ2-5; D not resolved. Germline CDR1 reads SGDLS; CDR2 reads YYNGEE. Trimming removed 0 bases from V and 5 bases from J, with 11 bases in between. The CDR3 spans 14 residues. CDR3 DNA: TGTGCCAGCAGCGTAGATGTCTCCGGCGAGACCCAGTACTTC. Its protein product is CASSVDVSGETQYF.

This clonotype was seen ten or more times. V usage is TRBV6-1 and J usage is TRBJ1-2; weak D call: TRBD1 (6 bases). Germline CDR1 and CDR2: MNHNS and SASEGT. The CDR3 runs to 14 residues. Trimming stripped 2 bases from V and 4 bases from J, with 11 bases between. The CDR3 reads CASSESGGAYGYTF. CDR3 DNA sequence: TGTGCCAGCAGTGAAAGTGGGGGCGCCTATGGCTACACCTTC.

Many counts were recorded for this clonotype. This chain links TRBV6-1 with TRBJ2-7; 9 bases are a match to TRBD1. Trimming at V came to 9 bases and at J to 6 bases, leaving 12 bases not matched to a gene. Germline CDR1 reads MNHNS; CDR2 reads SASEGT. The CDR3 runs 14 residues. The CDR3 DNA sequence: TGTGCCAGTGCTCCCGGGACAGGGCTGAGCGAGCAGTACTTC. This codes for CASAPGTGLSEQYF.

The sample holds many counts of this clonotype. The chain employs TRBV2 and TRBJ2-7; 12 bases agree with TRBD1. The CDR3 consists of 15 residues. The germline V gene encodes CDR1 SNHLY and CDR2 FYNNEI. With V trimmed by 8 bases and J by 5 bases, 10 bases remained unmatched. The chain's CDR3 is CASVKGQGAINEQYF. The CDR3 DNA sequence: TGTGCCAGCGTTAAGGGACAGGGGGCGATCAACGAGCAGTACTTC.

This clonotype has a handful of counts. The rearrangement links TRBV2 to TRBJ1-3; D is perhaps TRBD1 (6 bases). This CDR3 is 16 amino acids long. V lost 6 bases and J lost 1, with 16 bases in between. Looked up from germline, CDR1 is SNHLY and CDR2 is FYNNEI. CDR3 region: CASSVQDSRSGNTIYF. CDR3 in DNA: TGTGCCAGCAGCGTCCAGGACAGTAGATCTGGAAACACCATATATTTT.

The V and J genes are TRBV19 and TRBJ1-3; TRBD1 agrees at 7 bases. This CDR3 spans 18 amino acids. With V trimmed by 3 bases and J by 0 bases, 11 bases remained unmatched. Germline lookup yields CDR1 LNHDA and CDR2 SQIVND (reference sequence). The CDR3 reads CASSMGGQESTSGNTIYF. CDR3 coding DNA: TGTGCCAGTAGTATGGGTGGACAGGAATCGACCTCTGGAAACACCATATATTTT.

This clonotype was detected a few times. The gene calls are TRBV25-1 and TRBJ1-2; maybe TRBD1 (5 bases). Trimming removed 0 bases from V and 0 bases from J, with 14 bases in between. Germline V CDR1 and CDR2: MGHDK, SYGVNS. This CDR3 has 17 residues. CDR3 sequence: CASSEYGAGEANYGYTF. The CDR3 DNA follows: TGTGCCAGCAGTGAATACGGGGCAGGAGAAGCTAACTATGGCTACACCTTC.

This clonotype was seen more than once but under ten times. J is TRBJ2-5 and V is TRBV7-9; 9 bases line up with TRBD1. Germline V gene lookup returns CDR1 SEHNR and CDR2 FQNEAQ (reference sequence). Trimming cost V 4 bases and J 5 bases; bases outside gene matches: 2. The CDR3 sequence is 13 residues long. The CDR3 nucleotides read TGTGCCAGCAGCTCACAGGGGGCCGAGACCCAGTACTTC. Residues: CASSSQGAETQYF.

The V call is TRBV4-1, the J call TRBJ2-7; D gene uncertain. Germline values: CDR1 MGHRA, CDR2 YSYEKL. V was cut by 0 bases and J by 2 bases, with 8 bases left in between. The CDR3 sequence is 14 residues long. The CDR3 spells CASSQESTTYEQYF. CDR3 in DNA: TGCGCCAGCAGCCAAGAGTCGACAACCTACGAGCAGTACTTC.

As for this clonotype: Mismatch with germline at one junction end may stem from a read error. This sequence joins TRBV7-2 and TRBJ2-2; perhaps D is TRBD1 or TRBD2 (6 bases each). Germline V CDR1 and CDR2: SGHTA, FQGNSA. CDR3 length: 14 amino acids. CDR3 region: CASSVRGNSGGLFF. The CDR3 nucleotides are TGTGCCAGCAGCGTTAGGGGGAATTCCGGGGGGCTGTTTTTT.

The sample holds many counts of this clonotype. The CDR3 is CASSPRQGDRETQYF. The CDR3 DNA is TGCGCCAGCAGCCCCCGACAGGGCGATCGGGAGACCCAGTACTTC. The chain is built from TRBV4-1 and TRBJ2-5; 7 bases are a match to TRBD1. After removal of 4 bases from V and 5 bases from J, the junction contained 10 bases not matched to a gene. Germline-derived CDR1 and CDR2 are MGHRA and YSYEKL. The CDR3 has 15 amino acids.

Many counts were recorded for this clonotype. The rearrangement joins TRBV3-1 to TRBJ1-1; TRBD1 matches 7 bases. Germline CDR1 LGHDT, CDR2 YNNKEL (reference sequence). The V gene end was trimmed by 1 base and the J gene end by 6 bases; junction bases not matched to a gene: 2. The CDR3 covers 13 residues. CDR3 in DNA: TGTGCCAGCAGCCAAGGACAGGGATCTGAAGCTTTCTTT. Residues: CASSQGQGSEAFF.

This clonotype was observed a handful of times. This sequence joins TRBV4-3 and TRBJ2-7, with unresolved D. Germline-derived CDR1 and CDR2 are LGHNA and YSLEER. The CDR3 totals 14 residues. V dropped 1 base and J dropped 3 bases, with 10 bases sitting between them. CDR3 in amino acids: CASSQGLHVYEQYF. Here the CDR3 DNA reads TGCGCCAGCAGCCAAGGACTCCACGTCTACGAGCAGTACTTC.

This clonotype showed up just a few times. The gene calls are TRBV6-2 or TRBV6-3 and TRBJ1-2, with D perhaps TRBD1 (5 bases). This CDR3 comprises 16 residues. V was cut by 6 bases and J by 2 bases, with 19 bases left in between. Germline lookup yields CDR1 MNHEY and CDR2 SVGEGT. CDR3 DNA: TGTGCCAGCAGCACCGTGACCGGGGGAGCGAACTATGGCTACACCTTC. It encodes CASSTVTGGANYGYTF.

This clonotype was picked up a small number of times. The V gene is TRBV5-1, the J gene TRBJ2-3; D uncertain. Trimming cost V 0 bases and J 3 bases, with 8 bases left between them. This CDR3 is 14 amino acids long. Germline assignment: CDR1 SGHRS and CDR2 YFSETQ. The CDR3 bases are TGCGCCAGCAGCTTGGTCGGCAAGACAGATACGCAGTATTTT. It encodes CASSLVGKTDTQYF.

In its sample, this clonotype was seen many times. The rearrangement joins TRBV11-2 to TRBJ1-5, with D hard to call. Germline V lookup: CDR1 SGHAT, CDR2 FQNNGV. This CDR3 region has 13 residues. Trimming cost V 5 bases and J 1 base, with 6 bases left between them. CDR3 residues: CASSAFSNQPQHF. The CDR3 DNA reads as TGTGCCAGCAGCGCCTTCAGCAATCAGCCCCAGCATTTT. The full variable domain, its missing parts supplied by reference TRBV11-2 and TRBJ1-5, is EAGVAQSPRYKIIEKRQSVAFWCNPISGHATLYWYQQILGQGPKLLIQFQNNGVVDDSQLPKDRFSAERLKGVDSTLKIQPAKLEDSAVYLCASSAFSNQPQHFGDGTRLSIL.